This T cell receptor (beta chain) was identified in a study of early T cells in non-severe SARS-CoV-2 infection. Study details: The authors sequenced bulk RNA from unsorted whole blood, leaving chains unpaired.

This clonotype was recorded at least ten times. Antigen: not known. TCRdb used MiXCR to reprocess the 5' RACE reads, holding one entry per CDR3 protein. The sample yields about 80,000 distinct CDR3 sequences, about 11% seen once. General study findings and limits: Lookups in VDJdb leaned toward anti-spike CD8 responses and missed private and CD4 specificities.

Trimming shortened V by 4 bases and J by 3 bases, and 16 bases separated the two germline ends. Germline V CDR1 and CDR2: SGHRS, YFSETQ. This CDR3 region has 16 residues. Sequenced: whole blood. J is TRBJ2-2 and V is TRBV5-1; TRBD1 might be the D (6 bases). This TCR derives from an adult who was a healthcare worker with PCR-confirmed SARS-CoV-2 infection or an uninfected control (not recorded which). DNA of the CDR3: TGCGCCAGCAGCCCGAACCCAGGGGCCGACACCGGGGAGCTGTTTTTT. Translated, it gives CASSPNPGADTGELFF.